This T cell receptor beta chain was found in a study of read filtering for tumor transcriptome and immune sequencing. Germline CDR1 and CDR2: SGHDT and YYEEEE. Trimming at V came to 2 bases and at J to 7 bases, leaving 11 bases not matched to a gene. The CDR3 runs to 17 residues. This clonotype has ten or more counts. This library used approximately 370 ng RNA and molecular barcoded adaptors spanning alpha/delta and beta/gamma chains. TCRdb reanalysed the reads using MiXCR and keeps one entry per CDR3 protein. Of about 46,000 distinct CDR3 sequences in the sample, 20% were seen once. Sequencing was carried out using a population of CD138-negative cells sorted from bone marrow. This chain connects TRBV5-6 to TRBJ2-1; 11 bases fit TRBD2. The source of this sequence is a donor at least 40 years old with multiple myeloma. CDR3 sequence reads: CASSFDWTSGLGNEQFF. The CDR3 coding sequence is TGTGCCAGCAGCTTTGACTGGACTAGCGGGTTGGGGAATGAGCAGTTCTTC.